The present T cell receptor (beta chain) was sequenced within a study of blood T cell repertoires in COVID-19. V was clipped by 4 bases and J by 7 bases; unmatched bases: 9. Germline V gene sequence: CDR1 KGHSH, CDR2 LQKENI. The CDR3 has 15 amino acids. Sequencing used immunoSEQ multiplex PCR; TCRdb keeps in-frame clones, though not all of them. The data contain about 380,000 clones, over 65% of them singletons. Source material: peripheral blood. The sequence was obtained from a human donor with acute or convalescent COVID-19. The donor label of this sample is uncertain. The chain uses TRBV18 and TRBJ2-1; 8 bases map to TRBD2. The DNA of the CDR3 is TGTGCCAGCTCACTATCAGCGGGAGAGTGGAATGAGCAGTTCTTC. This codes for CASSLSAGEWNEQFF.